The entry below describes one T cell receptor beta chain. The trim removed 2 bases at V and 5 bases at J, leaving 5 bases unmatched. The CDR3 covers 15 residues. Per the germline V gene, CDR1 is SNHLY and CDR2 is FYNNEI. This sample is part of a study of blood T cell repertoires in COVID-19. About the study: The United States, Italy and Spain were the sources of the acute and convalescent COVID-19 samples. Sample material is recorded as cDNA or gDNA derived from T cells, B-cell-depleted T cells, or PBMCs.

Original data processing: Estimates of nucleated cell counts were drawn from the amplification of reference gene primers. Measured with immunoSEQ multiplex PCR; TCRdb has only the in-frame clones, and not every one. V and J calls and clone size come straight from that table; D and trimming were deduced from the DNA. The table lists under 200,000 clones, approximately 87% of them singletons. Material for sequencing was peripheral blood. The sequence came from a man aged 18 to 35 with active or convalescent COVID-19. The J gene is TRBJ1-3, the V gene TRBV2; 8 nucleotides line up with TRBD1. The CDR3 region is CASSEQQGGRNTIYF. The CDR3 bases are TGTGCCAGCAGTGAACAACAGGGGGGTCGAAACACCATATATTTT. Supplemented by reference TRBV2 and TRBJ1-3, the full variable domain reads EPEVTQTPSHQVTQMGQEVILRCVPISNHLYFYWYRQILGQKVEFLVSFYNNEISEKSEIFDDQFSVERPDGSNFTLKIRSTKLEDSAMYFCASSEQQGGRNTIYFGEGSWLTVV.